The next 20 T cell receptor beta chains were all read from a single sample in a study of identical twins. One entry per CDR3 protein, called by TCRdb with MiXCR from the 5' RACE reads. This sample carries under 250,000 distinct CDR3 sequences, about 12% of them seen once, and the ten largest clones take more than 3.5%. These data were also reused for a study on yellow fever vaccine responses in identical twins.

The sequencing sample was made of memory (CD45RO+) T cells sorted from blood. These receptors came from a woman aged 18-30 years in good health.

The chain has TRBV5-6 and TRBJ2-5; 11 nucleotides line up with TRBD2. The V gene end was trimmed by 4 bases and the J gene end by 4 bases; junction bases not matched to a gene: 12. The CDR3 spans 17 residues. The V gene's germline CDR1 is SGHDT and CDR2 YYEEEE. The CDR3 region is CASSPLAGGPRGETQYF. CDR3 DNA: TGTGCCAGCAGCCCCTTAGCGGGAGGGCCCCGGGGAGAGACCCAGTACTTC.

This rearrangement joins TRBV20-1 to TRBJ1-2; D is uncertain. Per germline, CDR1 DFQATT and CDR2 SNEGSKA (reference sequence). V dropped 4 bases and J dropped 8 bases, with 14 bases sitting between them. The CDR3 has 12 residues. CDR3 coding DNA: TGCAGTGCTATAGGGCCGGCGGCAGGCTACACCTTC. This sequence encodes CSAIGPAAGYTF.

The V gene is TRBV5-6, the J gene TRBJ2-5; D might be TRBD2 (6 bases). With 3 bases removed from V and 3 bases from J, the gap between germline ends came to 15 bases. Germline values: CDR1 SGHDT, CDR2 YYEEEE. The CDR3 runs 15 residues. Here the CDR3 reads CASSSGLVGEETQYF. The CDR3 coding sequence is TGTGCCAGCAGCTCGGGACTCGTAGGTGAAGAGACCCAGTACTTC.

This chain uses TRBV5-1 with TRBJ2-7; D is possibly TRBD1 (5 bases). Germline values: CDR1 SGHRS, CDR2 YFSETQ. Between the trimmed V and J ends, which lost 0 bases and 1 base, there was a span of 8 bases. CDR3 length: 14 residues. The CDR3 region is CASSLDDSSYEQYF. CDR3 DNA sequence: TGCGCCAGCAGCTTGGATGACAGTTCCTACGAGCAGTACTTC.

This clonotype was seen ten or more times. The genes are TRBV28 and TRBJ2-3; TRBD2 matches 11 bases. Trimming took 6 bases from V and 3 from J; bases not matched to a gene: 5. The CDR3 has 15 residues. Germline V lookup: CDR1 MDHEN, CDR2 SYDVKM. CDR3 sequence reads: CASSSSGRHTDTQYF. The CDR3 DNA sequence: TGTGCCAGCAGCTCTAGCGGGAGGCATACAGATACGCAGTATTTT.

This clonotype was observed a handful of times. The gene calls are TRBV13 and TRBJ2-7, with D hard to call. Trimming shortened V by 0 bases and J by 0 bases, and 9 bases separated the two germline ends. The CDR3 is 15 residues long. Germline V gene sequence: CDR1 PRHDT, CDR2 FYEKMQ (reference sequence). The CDR3 DNA reads as TGTGCCAGCAGCTTAGGAGTAGTACACTCCTACGAGCAGTACTTC. As protein: CASSLGVVHSYEQYF.

This clonotype turned up a few times. This chain links TRBV12-3 or TRBV12-4 with TRBJ2-1, with 7 bases lining up with TRBD2. After removal of 3 bases from V and 2 bases from J, the junction contained 4 bases not matched to a gene. The CDR3 has 15 residues. CDR3 protein: CASSFSAGAYNEQFF. In DNA, the CDR3 is TGTGCCAGCAGTTTCTCGGCGGGGGCCTACAATGAGCAGTTCTTC.

This clonotype was observed at least ten times. The genes are TRBV3-1 and TRBJ2-7; D remains unclear. The CDR3 has 11 amino acids. Germline CDR1 is LGHDT and CDR2 is YNNKEL (reference sequence). The V end lost 0 bases, the J end lost 4 bases, and 1 base lay between the germline ends. In nucleotides, the CDR3 is TGTGCCAGCAGCCAAGATTACGAGCAGTACTTC. It yields the protein CASSQDYEQYF.

The gene calls are TRBV19 and TRBJ1-1; a possible D gene is TRBD1 (5 bases). Germline V CDR1 and CDR2: LNHDA, SQIVND (reference sequence). V was trimmed by 5 bases and J by 1 base, leaving 5 bases between them. CDR3 length: 12 residues. The chain's CDR3 is CASSDRNTEAFF. The CDR3 DNA reads TGTGCCAGTAGTGACAGGAACACTGAAGCTTTCTTT.

The chain links TRBV6-6 to TRBJ1-2; unclear D gene. The CDR3 is 11 residues long. Germline lookup yields CDR1 MNHNY and CDR2 SVGAGI (reference sequence). V was clipped by 8 bases and J by 9 bases, with 13 bases between them. As DNA, the CDR3 is TGTGCCAGCTCCGGTGCTATGCGCTACACCTTC. As protein: CASSGAMRYTF.

The CDR3 DNA reads TGCGCCAGCAGTGGGCAGTTTGCGAACACCGGGGAGCTGTTTTTT. It codes for CASSGQFANTGELFF. This chain uses TRBV10-1 with TRBJ2-2; no definite D call. CDR3 length: 15 residues. Germline CDR1 and CDR2: WNHNN and SYGVQD (reference sequence). Trimming removed 4 bases from V and 0 bases from J, with 9 bases in between.

V usage is TRBV12-3 or TRBV12-4 and J usage is TRBJ2-6; D perhaps matches TRBD1 (5 bases). The CDR3 sequence is 18 residues long. Trimming removed 6 bases from V and 0 bases from J, with 18 bases in between. This CDR3 reads CASRGDRNLNSGANVLTF. The CDR3 nucleotides are TGTGCCAGCAGAGGGGATAGAAACCTTAACTCTGGGGCCAACGTCCTGACTTTC.

This clonotype was recorded many times. The chain has TRBV18 and TRBJ2-7, with D perhaps TRBD1 or TRBD2 (5 bases each). The CDR3 runs 12 residues. V gave up 3 bases and J gave up 7 bases, with 10 bases separating them. The V gene's germline CDR1 is KGHSH and CDR2 LQKENI. Here the CDR3 reads CASSPRGEEQYF. CDR3 coding DNA: TGTGCCAGCTCACCTCGAGGGGAAGAGCAGTACTTC.

This clonotype was seen repeatedly, ten times or more. The CDR3 is CSATDRASNYGYTF. The CDR3 DNA reads as TGCAGCGCTACAGACAGGGCTTCTAACTATGGCTACACCTTC. The chain uses TRBV29-1 and TRBJ1-2; 7 nucleotides align to TRBD1. Germline V lookup: CDR1 SQVTM, CDR2 ANQGSEA. V was clipped by 7 bases and J by 0 bases; unmatched bases: 8. The CDR3 loop spans 14 amino acids.

This clonotype was counted at least ten times. The chain employs TRBV7-9 and TRBJ1-1; D uncertain. CDR3 length: 13 amino acids. Germline lookup yields CDR1 SEHNR and CDR2 FQNEAQ (reference sequence). The germline V and J ends were trimmed by 5 bases and 1 base, with 8 bases remaining between them. The CDR3 DNA sequence: TGTGCCAGCAGCGCAACAGCGAACACTGAAGCTTTCTTT. Amino acids: CASSATANTEAFF.

This clonotype was counted a few times. The chain has TRBV19 and TRBJ2-1; D possibly corresponds to TRBD2 (6 bases). In germline, CDR1 is LNHDA, CDR2 SQIVND (reference sequence). V was cut by 7 bases and J by 5 bases, with 15 bases left in between. This CDR3 region has 14 residues. The CDR3 reads CASTPGVYDNEQFF. The CDR3 region has the DNA TGTGCCAGTACCCCGGGGGTATACGACAATGAGCAGTTCTTC.

Many counts were recorded for this clonotype. The CDR3 loop is CASSFSRTYNEQFF. The CDR3 bases are TGTGCCAGCAGCTTTTCGAGGACGTACAATGAGCAGTTCTTC. The chain is built from TRBV7-9 and TRBJ2-1; D unclear. The V end lost 3 bases, the J end lost 4 bases, and 10 bases lay between the germline ends. The CDR3 covers 14 residues. Germline CDR1 is SEHNR and CDR2 is FQNEAQ (reference sequence).

J is TRBJ2-1 and V is TRBV20-1, with D perhaps TRBD1 (6 bases). CDR3 size: 17 residues. Germline V gene data show CDR1 as DFQATT and CDR2 as SNEGSKA (reference sequence). CDR3 region: CSARDRRSTNPDNEQFF. CDR3 nucleotides: TGCAGCGCCCGAGACAGGAGGTCTACAAACCCCGACAATGAGCAGTTCTTC.

This clonotype was detected many times. The chain links TRBV11-2 to TRBJ2-3; 12 bases map to TRBD2. The CDR3 spans 17 residues. The V gene's germline CDR1 is SGHAT and CDR2 FQNNGV. V was pared by 0 bases and J by 0 bases, with 1 base of the junction left unmatched. CDR3 region: CASSLDTSGGSTDTQYF. The CDR3 DNA reads TGTGCCAGCAGCTTAGATACTAGCGGGGGGAGCACAGATACGCAGTATTTT.

The chain links TRBV7-8 to TRBJ2-7; D is possibly TRBD1 or TRBD2 (6 bases each). CDR1 is SGHVS and CDR2 is FQNEAQ in the germline V gene. CDR3 length: 16 amino acids. The V and J ends lost 1 base and 4 bases respectively, with 17 bases between them. The CDR3 sequence: CASSLERGTKSYEQYF. The CDR3 DNA reads as TGTGCCAGCAGCTTAGAGCGCGGGACAAAGTCGTACGAGCAGTACTTC.